The clone carrying this T cell receptor (beta chain) has ten or more counts. Its antigen is unknown. This entry belongs to a study of T cell repertoires in cytomegalovirus infection. Study background: Public TCR beta signatures provided an indication of both CMV infection and a matching HLA type.

The CDR3 runs 12 residues. V lost 3 bases to trimming and J lost 4 bases, with 7 bases between them. TCRdb analysed the reads with MiXCR anew, one entry per CDR3 protein. The sample lists around 900,000 distinct CDR3 sequences; 31% were seen once. This sequence joins TRBV12-3 or TRBV12-4 and TRBJ2-7, with a tentative D call TRBD1 (5 bases). Material: cultured CD8+ T cells from PBMCs, obtained from culture after CMV antigen stimulation. The clonotype was recovered from a human donor in good health (CMV status not recorded). Some clones in this sample may be carry-over from other donors' samples. The CDR3 region is CASSFKGYEQYF. DNA of the CDR3: TGTGCCAGCAGTTTCAAGGGGTACGAGCAGTACTTC.